This entry features one T cell receptor (beta chain) sequence. This specimen belongs to a study of technical replicates of blood from a handful of donors. The CDR3 runs to 15 residues. From germline, CDR1 is MGHRA and CDR2 YSYEKL. Trimming took 1 base from V and 6 from J, leaving 13 bases between them. Generated by immunoSEQ multiplex PCR, the TCRdb table keeps only in-frame clones and is missing some. Seen here are 80,000 to 100,000 clones, 95% observed once, and the top ten hold roughly 0.2%. This sequence originates from a human donor in good health. The material sequenced was T cells isolated from PBMCs. This chain links TRBV4-1 with TRBJ1-5, with D unclear. Written as DNA, the CDR3 is TGCGCCAGCAGCCAAGCCCGGGAACTGGGTCAGCCCCAGCATTTT. This sequence encodes CASSQARELGQPQHF.